This is a list of T cell receptor beta chains from one sample in a study of cytotoxic CD8 clonotypes in ibrutinib-treated CLL. Method: immunoSEQ multiplex PCR; TCRdb's copy keeps in-frame clones and lacks some. The sample lists about 21,000 clones, about 84% occurring once. Here the sequenced sample was PBMCs, taken before ibrutinib treatment. These receptors all come from a human donor with chronic lymphocytic leukemia. Each CDR3 is given with its conserved first and last residue. Fields, in order: V gene, clone size, CDR3 length, D gene, J gene, CDR3 DNA, CDR3 protein. A D gene is named only where the DNA matches it firmly. Clone size is stated in some rows and not others, as once, few, many or a class when expanded.

>TRBV9|.|16|.|TRBJ2-1
TGTGCCAGCAGCGTAGCTGCCGGTAGCTCCTACAATGAGCAGTTCTTC
CASSVAAGSSYNEQFF
>TRBV7-8|.|16|TRBD2|TRBJ2-1
TGTGCCAGCAGCTTAGCGCGCCTAGCGGGGGTCAATGAGCAGTTCTTC
CASSLARLAGVNEQFF
>TRBV11-1|.|13|.|TRBJ1-4
TGTGCCAGCAGTCCTGGCTTGCACGAAAAACTGTTTTTT
CASSPGLHEKLFF
>TRBV9|once|15|TRBD1|TRBJ2-7
TGTGCCAGCAGCGGTCTTGGACAGGGGGTGAGTGAGCAGTACTTC
CASSGLGQGVSEQYF
>TRBV7-2|.|15|.|TRBJ2-3
TGTGCCAGCAGCTCCCTCGGGGTTAGCACAGATACGCAGTATTTT
CASSSLGVSTDTQYF
>TRBV18|.|14|.|TRBJ1-1
TGTGCCAGCTCCCTCCTGGAACTGAACACTGAAGCTTTCTTT
CASSLLELNTEAFF
>TRBV27|once|15|TRBD1|TRBJ1-2
TGTGCCAGCAGTTCTCCGGGACAGGGCCACTATGGCTACACCTTC
CASSSPGQGHYGYTF
>TRBV7-2|.|13|.|TRBJ2-2
TGTGCCAGCAGCTTATCTAACACCGGGGAGCTGTTTTTT
CASSLSNTGELFF
>TRBV4-3|.|15|TRBD2|TRBJ2-5
TGCGCCAGCAGCCAAGGGCTAGCGGGGGGGGAGACCCAGTACTTC
CASSQGLAGGETQYF
>TRBV19|.|13|.|TRBJ2-1
TGTGCCAGTAGTATCCCAGGCTACAATGAGCAGTTCTTC
CASSIPGYNEQFF
>TRBV7-2|.|12|.|TRBJ1-1
TGTGCCAGCAGCTTTCCAAACACTGAAGCTTTCTTT
CASSFPNTEAFF
>TRBV28|.|12|.|TRBJ1-2
TGTGCCAGCAGTTTATCCCCTCCGGGCTACACCTTC
CASSLSPPGYTF
>TRBV4-3|.|16|TRBD1|TRBJ1-1
TGCGCCAGCAGTCACCCGGGACAGGGGGCCGGGACTGAAGCTTTCTTT
CASSHPGQGAGTEAFF
>TRBV10-1|.|15|TRBD1|TRBJ2-7
TGCGCCAGCAGTGCCGGCGACAGGGCCTCCTACGAGCAGTACTTC
CASSAGDRASYEQYF
>TRBV6-5|.|13|.|TRBJ2-2
TGTGCCAGCAGCTTCCTTTGGACCGGGGAGCTGTTTTTT
CASSFLWTGELFF
>TRBV7-2|.|15|.|TRBJ1-5
TGTGCCAGCAGCTTACCTTTAGCGGGGAATCAGCCCCAGCATTTT
CASSLPLAGNQPQHF
>TRBV4-3|.|18|TRBD1|TRBJ2-6
TGCGCCAGCAGCCAAGGGGGACAGGGGGCGTCGGGGGCCAACGTCCTGACTTTC
CASSQGGQGASGANVLTF
>TRBV5-6|.|14|.|TRBJ1-3
TGTGCCAGCAGCTTGGAAGCTCCTGGAAACACCATATATTTT
CASSLEAPGNTIYF
>TRBV13|.|14|TRBD1|TRBJ2-7
TGTGCCAGCAGACGACAGGGGCTAAACTACGAGCAGTACTTC
CASRRQGLNYEQYF
>TRBV19|.|12|.|TRBJ2-7
TGTGCCAGTCATAAGGGAGAATACGAGCAGTACTTC
CASHKGEYEQYF
>TRBV7-9|.|16|.|TRBJ2-2
TGTGCCAGCAGGCCCAAGGGGGAGGTCCGCACCGGGGAGCTGTTTTTT
CASRPKGEVRTGELFF
>TRBV11-2|.|14|TRBD2|TRBJ2-7
TGTGCCAGCGACCCCGGGGGGGAGTCCTACGAGCAGTACTTC
CASDPGGESYEQYF
>TRBV5-6|.|16|.|TRBJ2-3
TGTGCCAGCAGCTTGTTCCAGGGAACTAGCACAGATACGCAGTATTTT
CASSLFQGTSTDTQYF
>TRBV14|.|18|.|TRBJ1-1
TGTGCCAGCAGCCAGGGCTGGGTGGCAGGTCTGTCGGGCACTGAAGCTTTCTTT
CASSQGWVAGLSGTEAFF
>TRBV6-6|.|16|TRBD2|TRBJ2-3
TGTGCCAGCAGTCCCCTCACTAGCGGGGGGCTAGATACGCAGTATTTT
CASSPLTSGGLDTQYF
>TRBV18|.|14|.|TRBJ2-7
TGTGCCAGCTCACCACAGGGTCAAGCGAACGAGCAGTACTTC
CASSPQGQANEQYF
>TRBV28|.|13|.|TRBJ2-7
TGTGCCAGCAGTTCCGGGGCTTTCTCCGAGCAGTACTTC
CASSSGAFSEQYF
>TRBV5-4|.|16|.|TRBJ2-1
TGTGCCAGCAACTTCCTACAGGGAACGGGGTACAATGAGCAGTTCTTC
CASNFLQGTGYNEQFF
>TRBV7-2|.|13|.|TRBJ2-5
TGTGCCAGCAGCTTACACGGGCAAGAGACCCAGTACTTC
CASSLHGQETQYF
>TRBV6-6|once|14|TRBD1|TRBJ1-2
TGTGCCAGCAGTTACCGACAGGGGAAGTATGGCTACACCTTC
CASSYRQGKYGYTF
>TRBV11-2|.|15|.|TRBJ2-7
TGTGCCAGCAGCTTGCGCGGGACAGAGAGCTACGAGCAGTACTTC
CASSLRGTESYEQYF
>TRBV5-4|few|13|.|TRBJ2-5
TGTGCCAGCAGCCTACAGGGTGGAGAGACCCAGTACTTC
CASSLQGGETQYF
>TRBV9|.|13|.|TRBJ2-7
TGTGCCAGCAGCGCACCGAGGGGAGGCGAGCAGTACTTC
CASSAPRGGEQYF
>TRBV2|.|14|TRBD2|TRBJ2-5
TGTGCCAGCACTGCGGGGCTAGCGGGGGAGACCCAGTACTTC
CASTAGLAGETQYF
>TRBV19|.|15|TRBD1|TRBJ1-2
TGTGCCAGTAGTAGAGGGACAGGGCTGAACTATGGCTACACCTTC
CASSRGTGLNYGYTF
>TRBV18|.|13|TRBD1|TRBJ1-2
TGTGCCAGCTCAGCCGGGACAGGTAGTGGCTACACCTTC
CASSAGTGSGYTF
>TRBV30|.|15|.|TRBJ2-7
TGTGCCTGGAGGGACACAGGGTCCCGGGACTACGAGCAGTACTTC
CAWRDTGSRDYEQYF
>TRBV7-9|.|14|TRBD1|TRBJ1-2
TGTGCCAGCAGCTTAGAGACAGGGGGCGTTGGCTACACCTTC
CASSLETGGVGYTF
>TRBV5-5|.|14|.|TRBJ2-2
TGTGCCAGCACGACCAGGGGGAACACCGGGGAGCTGTTTTTT
CASTTRGNTGELFF
>TRBV28|.|15|.|TRBJ2-1
TGTGCCCTACCAGAACGGGGGGCACCCTACAATGAGCAGTTCTTC
CALPERGAPYNEQFF
>TRBV6-5|once|15|TRBD1|TRBJ1-1
TGTGCCAGCAGAACCAATACAGGGGGCGTGACTGAAGCTTTCTTT
CASRTNTGGVTEAFF
>TRBV7-6|.|16|.|TRBJ1-3
TGTGCCAGCAGCTCTGCCCGAGGGGATACTGGAAACACCATATATTTT
CASSSARGDTGNTIYF
>TRBV9|.|17|TRBD2|TRBJ2-5
TGTGCCAGCAGCGGGCTAGCGGGGGGCAATCACCAAGAGACCCAGTACTTC
CASSGLAGGNHQETQYF
>TRBV15|.|14|.|TRBJ2-7
TGTGCCACCAGCAGGAACAGGGTCGGGTACGAGCAGTACTTC
CATSRNRVGYEQYF
>TRBV6-5|.|14|.|TRBJ1-1
TGTGCCAGCAGTTACGATAGGGTAATCTCTGAAGCTTTCTTT
CASSYDRVISEAFF
>TRBV5-6|.|14|TRBD1|TRBJ1-5
TGTGCCAGCAGCAACCAGGGGGCGGATCAGCCCCAGCATTTT
CASSNQGADQPQHF
>TRBV30|.|13|TRBD1|TRBJ1-1
TGTGCCTGGAGTGGGGACAGGGCGGCTGAAGCTTTCTTT
CAWSGDRAAEAFF